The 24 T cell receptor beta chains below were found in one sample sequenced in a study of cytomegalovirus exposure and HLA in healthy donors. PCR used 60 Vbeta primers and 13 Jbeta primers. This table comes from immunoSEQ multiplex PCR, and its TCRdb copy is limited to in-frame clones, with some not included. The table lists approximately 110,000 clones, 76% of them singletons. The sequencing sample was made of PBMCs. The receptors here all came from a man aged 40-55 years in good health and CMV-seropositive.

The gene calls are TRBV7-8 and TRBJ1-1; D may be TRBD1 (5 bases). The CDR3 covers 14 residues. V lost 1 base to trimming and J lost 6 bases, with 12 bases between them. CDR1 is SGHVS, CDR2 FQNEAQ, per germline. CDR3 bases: TGTGCCAGCAGCTTAGAAGGCAGGGCGGCTGAAGCTTTCTTT. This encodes CASSLEGRAAEAFF.

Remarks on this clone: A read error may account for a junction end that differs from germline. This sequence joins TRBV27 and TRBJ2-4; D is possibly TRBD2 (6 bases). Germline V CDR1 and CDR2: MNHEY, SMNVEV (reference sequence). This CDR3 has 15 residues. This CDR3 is CASSSLLLAKNSQYF. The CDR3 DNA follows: TGTGCCAGCAGTTCCCTATTACTAGCCAAAAACAGTCAGTACTTC.

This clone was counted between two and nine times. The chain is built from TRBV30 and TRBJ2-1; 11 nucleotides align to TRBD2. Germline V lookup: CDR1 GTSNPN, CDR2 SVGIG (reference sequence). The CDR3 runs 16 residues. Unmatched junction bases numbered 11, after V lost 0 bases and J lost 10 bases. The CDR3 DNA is TGTGCCTGGAGTGTACGAGGTAGCGGGGGGGCACGGGAGCAGTTCTTC. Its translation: CAWSVRGSGGAREQFF.

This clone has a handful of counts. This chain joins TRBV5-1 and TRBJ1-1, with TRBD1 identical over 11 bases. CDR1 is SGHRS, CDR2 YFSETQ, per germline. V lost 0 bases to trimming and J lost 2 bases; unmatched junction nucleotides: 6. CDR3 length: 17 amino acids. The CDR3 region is CASSLGGTGGTNTEAFF. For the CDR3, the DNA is TGCGCCAGCAGCTTGGGTGGGACAGGGGGTACTAACACTGAAGCTTTCTTT.

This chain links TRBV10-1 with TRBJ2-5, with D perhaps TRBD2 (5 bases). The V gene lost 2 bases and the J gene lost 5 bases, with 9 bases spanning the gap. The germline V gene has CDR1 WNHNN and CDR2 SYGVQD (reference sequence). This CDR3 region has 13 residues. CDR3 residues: CASSEDRRETQYF. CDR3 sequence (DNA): TGCGCCAGCAGTGAGGATAGGAGGGAGACCCAGTACTTC.

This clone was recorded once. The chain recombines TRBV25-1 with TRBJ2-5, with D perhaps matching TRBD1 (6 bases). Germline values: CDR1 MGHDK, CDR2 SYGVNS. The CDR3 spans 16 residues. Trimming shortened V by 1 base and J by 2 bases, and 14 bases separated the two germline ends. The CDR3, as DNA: TGTGCCAGCAGTGAATTGGGGACAATGAAACAAGAGACCCAGTACTTC. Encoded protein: CASSELGTMKQETQYF.

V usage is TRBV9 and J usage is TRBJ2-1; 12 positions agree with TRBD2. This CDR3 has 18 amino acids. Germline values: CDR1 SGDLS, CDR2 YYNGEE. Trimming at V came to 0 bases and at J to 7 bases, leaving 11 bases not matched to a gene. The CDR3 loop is CASSVEGTSGSLANEQFF. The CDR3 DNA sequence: TGTGCCAGCAGCGTAGAAGGGACTAGCGGGTCTCTAGCTAATGAGCAGTTCTTC.

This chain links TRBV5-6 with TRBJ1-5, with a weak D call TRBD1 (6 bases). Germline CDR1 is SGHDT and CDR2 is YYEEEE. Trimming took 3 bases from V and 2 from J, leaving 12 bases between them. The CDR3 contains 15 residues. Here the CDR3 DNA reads TGTGCCAGCAGCTCTTACAGGGTGGGCAATCAGCCCCAGCATTTT. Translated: CASSSYRVGNQPQHF.

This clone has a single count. CDR3 protein: CASSEGGQKEQYF. Written as DNA, the CDR3 is TGCGCCAGCAGTGAAGGCGGGCAGAAGGAGCAGTACTTC. The V gene is TRBV10-1, the J gene TRBJ2-7, with a tentative D call TRBD2 (5 bases). This CDR3 region has 13 residues. Trimming cost V 3 bases and J 7 bases, with 13 bases left between them. Per germline, CDR1 WNHNN and CDR2 SYGVQD (reference sequence).

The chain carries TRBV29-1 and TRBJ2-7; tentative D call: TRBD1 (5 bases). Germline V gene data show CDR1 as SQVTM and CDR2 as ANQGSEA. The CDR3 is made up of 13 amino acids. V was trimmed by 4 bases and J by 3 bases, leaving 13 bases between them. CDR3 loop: CSVGSGFNYEQYF. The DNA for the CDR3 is TGCAGCGTTGGTTCAGGGTTCAACTACGAGCAGTACTTC.

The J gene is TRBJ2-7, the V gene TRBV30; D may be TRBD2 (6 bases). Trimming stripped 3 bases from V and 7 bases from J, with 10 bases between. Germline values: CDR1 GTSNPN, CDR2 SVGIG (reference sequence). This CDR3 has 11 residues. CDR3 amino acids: CAWSGSTEQYF. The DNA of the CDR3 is TGTGCCTGGAGCGGGAGTACGGAGCAGTACTTC.

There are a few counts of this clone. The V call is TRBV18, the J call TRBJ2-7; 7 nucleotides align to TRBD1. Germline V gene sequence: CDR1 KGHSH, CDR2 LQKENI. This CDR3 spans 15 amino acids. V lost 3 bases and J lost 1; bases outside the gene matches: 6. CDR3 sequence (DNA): TGTGCCAGCTCACCTAACAGGGGCCCGTCCTACGAGCAGTACTTC. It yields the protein CASSPNRGPSYEQYF.

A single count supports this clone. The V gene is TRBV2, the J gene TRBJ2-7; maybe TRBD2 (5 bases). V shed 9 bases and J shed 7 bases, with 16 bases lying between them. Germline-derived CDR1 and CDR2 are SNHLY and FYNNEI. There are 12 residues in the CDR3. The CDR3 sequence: CASRSMSGEQYF. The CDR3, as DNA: TGTGCCAGTAGGTCAATGTCGGGGGAGCAGTACTTC.

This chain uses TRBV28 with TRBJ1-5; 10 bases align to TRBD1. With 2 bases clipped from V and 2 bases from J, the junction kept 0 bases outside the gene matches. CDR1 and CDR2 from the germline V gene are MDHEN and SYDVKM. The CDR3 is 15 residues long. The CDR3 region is CASSLGQGGNQPQHF. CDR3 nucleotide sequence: TGTGCCAGCAGTTTAGGACAGGGGGGCAATCAGCCCCAGCATTTT.

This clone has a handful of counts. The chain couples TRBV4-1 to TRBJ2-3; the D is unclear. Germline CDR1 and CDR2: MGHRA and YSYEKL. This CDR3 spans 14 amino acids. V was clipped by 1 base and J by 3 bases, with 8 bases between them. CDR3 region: CASSQGQWTDTQYF. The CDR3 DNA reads TGCGCCAGCAGCCAAGGGCAATGGACAGATACGCAGTATTTT.

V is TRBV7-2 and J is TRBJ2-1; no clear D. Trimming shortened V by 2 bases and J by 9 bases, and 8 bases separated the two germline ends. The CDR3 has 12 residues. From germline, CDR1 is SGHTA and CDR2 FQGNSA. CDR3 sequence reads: CASSLSHGEQFF. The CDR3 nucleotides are TGTGCCAGCAGCTTATCGCACGGTGAGCAGTTCTTC.

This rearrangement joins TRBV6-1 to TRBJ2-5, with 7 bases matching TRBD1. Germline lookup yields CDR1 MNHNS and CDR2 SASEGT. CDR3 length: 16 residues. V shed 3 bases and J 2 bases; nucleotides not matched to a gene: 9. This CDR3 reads CASSERWDRFQETQYF. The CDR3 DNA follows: TGTGCCAGCAGTGAGAGATGGGACAGATTTCAAGAGACCCAGTACTTC.

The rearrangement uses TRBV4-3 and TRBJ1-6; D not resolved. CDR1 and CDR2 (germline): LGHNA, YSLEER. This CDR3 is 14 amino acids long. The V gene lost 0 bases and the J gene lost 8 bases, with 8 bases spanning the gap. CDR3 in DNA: TGCGCCAGCAGCCAAGACCCCGGGGATTCACCCCTCCACTTT. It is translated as CASSQDPGDSPLHF.

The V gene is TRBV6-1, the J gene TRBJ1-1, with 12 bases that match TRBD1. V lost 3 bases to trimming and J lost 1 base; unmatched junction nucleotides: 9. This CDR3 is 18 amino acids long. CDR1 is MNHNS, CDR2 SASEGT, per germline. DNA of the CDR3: TGTGCCAGCAGTGAGACCGGGACAGGGGGCGCTAGGAACACTGAAGCTTTCTTT. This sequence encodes CASSETGTGGARNTEAFF.

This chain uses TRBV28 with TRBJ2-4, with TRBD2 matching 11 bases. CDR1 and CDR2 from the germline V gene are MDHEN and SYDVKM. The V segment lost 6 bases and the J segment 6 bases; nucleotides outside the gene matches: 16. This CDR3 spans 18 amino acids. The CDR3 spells CASSLTSGVGKGRNIQYF. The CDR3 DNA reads TGTGCCAGCAGCCTGACTAGCGGGGTGGGGAAAGGGAGAAACATTCAGTACTTC.

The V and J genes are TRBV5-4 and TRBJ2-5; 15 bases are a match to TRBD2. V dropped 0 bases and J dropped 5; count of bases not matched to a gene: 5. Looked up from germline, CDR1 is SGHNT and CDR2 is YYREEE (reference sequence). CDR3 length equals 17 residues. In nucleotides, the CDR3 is TGTGCCAGCAGCTTGGCCGGACTAGCGGGGGGGCCGGAGACCCAGTACTTC. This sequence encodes CASSLAGLAGGPETQYF. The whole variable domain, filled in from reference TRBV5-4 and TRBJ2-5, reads ETGVTQSPTHLIKTRGQQVTLRCSSQSGHNTVSWYQQALGQGPQFIFQYYREEENGRGNFPPRFSGLQFPNYSSELNVNALELDDSALYLCASSLAGLAGGPETQYFGPGTRLLVL.

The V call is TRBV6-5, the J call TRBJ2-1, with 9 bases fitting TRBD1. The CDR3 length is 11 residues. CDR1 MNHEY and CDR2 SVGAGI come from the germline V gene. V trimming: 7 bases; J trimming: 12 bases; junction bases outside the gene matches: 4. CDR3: CASNTGGGQFF. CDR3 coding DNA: TGTGCCAGCAACACAGGGGGCGGGCAGTTCTTC.

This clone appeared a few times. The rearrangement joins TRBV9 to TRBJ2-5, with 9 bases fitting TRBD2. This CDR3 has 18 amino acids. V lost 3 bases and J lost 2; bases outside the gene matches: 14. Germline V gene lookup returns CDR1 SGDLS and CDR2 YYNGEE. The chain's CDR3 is CASSARGGASGTQETQYF. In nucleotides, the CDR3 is TGTGCCAGCAGCGCCCGAGGAGGGGCTAGCGGGACACAAGAGACCCAGTACTTC.

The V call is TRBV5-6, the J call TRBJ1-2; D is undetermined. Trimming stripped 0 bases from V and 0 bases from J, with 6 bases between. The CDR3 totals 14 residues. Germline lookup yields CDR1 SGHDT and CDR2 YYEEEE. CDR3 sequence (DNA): TGTGCCAGCAGCTTGGACAGAACTAACTATGGCTACACCTTC. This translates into CASSLDRTNYGYTF.